The 14 T cell receptor beta chains below were found in one sample sequenced in a study of CD4+ T cells in melanoma. Assay used: immunoSEQ multiplex PCR; TCRdb lists only in-frame clones, some missing. This repertoire shows 140,000 or so clones, about 90% found once; its top ten account for more than 1.5%. Every receptor here comes from a human donor with melanoma.

The chain couples TRBV5-1 to TRBJ2-5; no clear D. Trimming shortened V by 2 bases and J by 3 bases, and 2 bases separated the two germline ends. The CDR3 has 11 amino acids. Germline V lookup: CDR1 SGHRS, CDR2 YFSETQ. This chain's CDR3 is CASSLEETQYF. Here the CDR3 DNA reads TGCGCCAGCAGCTTAGAAGAGACCCAGTACTTC.

The rearrangement links TRBV9 to TRBJ2-7, with D possibly TRBD2 on 5 matching bases. The length of the CDR3 is 15 residues. Between the trimmed V and J ends, which lost 4 bases and 0 bases, there was a span of 14 bases. Germline CDR1 SGDLS, CDR2 YYNGEE. CDR3 sequence reads: CASSPHPEGSYEQYF. CDR3 coding DNA: TGTGCCAGCAGCCCCCACCCCGAGGGCTCCTACGAGCAGTACTTC.

The rearrangement links TRBV15 to TRBJ2-4, with D possibly TRBD2 on 5 matching bases. The CDR3 loop spans 17 amino acids. Germline CDR1 and CDR2: LNHNV and YYDKDF (reference sequence). The V end lost 1 base, the J end lost 1 base, and 14 bases lay between the germline ends. The CDR3 spells CATSRGRGSEAKNIQYF. The CDR3 nucleotides read TGTGCCACCAGCAGAGGGCGAGGGAGTGAGGCCAAAAACATTCAGTACTTC.

The V and J genes are TRBV7-6 and TRBJ2-1; D is unresolved. Trimming left V 4 bases short and J 7 bases short, with 11 bases between. CDR1 and CDR2 from the germline V gene are SGHVS and FNYEAQ. The CDR3 loop spans 13 amino acids. In nucleotides, the CDR3 is TGTGCCAGCAGCTACGGAAAGGCGAATGAGCAGTTCTTC. Translating gives CASSYGKANEQFF.

The genes are TRBV5-1 and TRBJ2-7; TRBD1 matches at 11 bases. V shed 4 bases and J 4 bases; nucleotides not matched to a gene: 10. CDR1 SGHRS and CDR2 YFSETQ come from the germline V gene. The CDR3 extends over 16 amino acids. CDR3 region: CASSRTGQGGGYEQYF. Here the CDR3 DNA reads TGCGCCAGCAGCAGAACGGGACAGGGGGGGGGTTACGAGCAGTACTTC.

This sequence joins TRBV2 and TRBJ1-4; weak D call: TRBD1 (5 bases). The CDR3 has 12 residues. Germline loops: CDR1 SNHLY, CDR2 FYNNEI. Trimming pared 10 bases from V and 8 bases from J, leaving 14 bases between. In nucleotides, the CDR3 is TGTGCCACCGCGCTCTCAGGGGAAAAACTGTTTTTT. It specifies CATALSGEKLFF.

The V and J genes are TRBV5-4 and TRBJ2-5, with 9 bases matching TRBD2. Trimming took 1 base from V and 1 from J; bases not matched to a gene: 5. Per the germline V gene, CDR1 is SGHNT and CDR2 is YYREEE (reference sequence). The CDR3 sequence is 16 residues long. CDR3 region: CASSLSPAGGQETQYF. DNA of the CDR3: TGTGCCAGCAGCTTGTCCCCAGCGGGGGGCCAAGAGACCCAGTACTTC.

The chain is built from TRBV5-1 and TRBJ1-1, with TRBD1 identical over 7 bases. Germline V gene lookup returns CDR1 SGHRS and CDR2 YFSETQ. The CDR3 runs 15 residues. Unmatched junction bases numbered 11, after V lost 5 bases and J lost 4 bases. This chain's CDR3 is CASSPAPGQRTEAFF. The CDR3 DNA is TGCGCCAGCAGTCCCGCCCCGGGACAGCGCACTGAAGCTTTCTTT.

The rearrangement joins TRBV5-4 to TRBJ2-7, with TRBD1 matching over 12 bases. The trim removed 2 bases at V and 7 bases at J, leaving 7 bases unmatched. This CDR3 is 15 amino acids long. Germline CDR1 SGHNT, CDR2 YYREEE (reference sequence). CDR3 nucleotides: TGTGCCAGCAGCTTTGCCGGGACAGGGGGCCGAGAGCAGTACTTC. Protein product: CASSFAGTGGREQYF.

This clone was counted only a few times. The chain employs TRBV5-1 and TRBJ1-5; D remains ambiguous. The germline V gene has CDR1 SGHRS and CDR2 YFSETQ. Deletions cut 1 base from V and 3 bases from J, with 5 bases between. This CDR3 spans 13 amino acids. The CDR3 DNA follows: TGCGCCAGCAGCTTGCAACCCAATCAGCCCCAGCATTTT. Translated, it gives CASSLQPNQPQHF.

The chain links TRBV15 to TRBJ1-5; 10 bases align to TRBD1. The CDR3 is 14 residues long. Germline trimming cut 5 bases from V and 7 bases from J; bases unmatched to any gene: 5. The germline V gene encodes CDR1 LNHNV and CDR2 YYDKDF (reference sequence). The chain's CDR3 is CATSGDRGVQPQHF. The CDR3 DNA is TGTGCCACCAGCGGGGACAGGGGCGTCCAGCCCCAGCATTTT.

This clone turned up a few times. V gene TRBV9 combines with J gene TRBJ2-3, with 7 bases matching TRBD1. After removal of 3 bases from V and 5 bases from J, the junction contained 6 bases not matched to a gene. CDR1 SGDLS and CDR2 YYNGEE come from the germline V gene. The CDR3 contains 14 residues. The CDR3, as DNA: TGTGCCAGCAGCGACAGGGGCCAAGGAGATACGCAGTATTTT. Protein: CASSDRGQGDTQYF. Using reference TRBV9 and TRBJ2-3 for the parts outside the CDR3, the full variable domain is DSGVTQTPKHLITATGQRVTLRCSPRSGDLSVYWYQQSLDQGLQFLIQYYNGEERAKGNILERFSAQQFPDLHSELNLSSLELGDSALYFCASSDRGQGDTQYFGPGTRLTVL.

The rearrangement uses TRBV18 and TRBJ1-1; the D gene is possibly TRBD1 (5 bases). The CDR3 is made up of 13 amino acids. Germline V gives CDR1 KGHSH, CDR2 LQKENI. V was shortened by 2 bases and J by 8 bases, with 12 bases between the two germline ends. CDR3 residues: CASSPTVGAEAFF. The CDR3 nucleotides read TGTGCCAGCTCACCAACGGTCGGGGCGGAAGCTTTCTTT.

This chain connects TRBV9 to TRBJ1-6; TRBD1 matches 7 bases. Germline assignment: CDR1 SGDLS and CDR2 YYNGEE. Trimming at V came to 4 bases and at J to 7 bases, leaving 8 bases not matched to a gene. The CDR3 is 15 residues long. The CDR3 region is CASSLRQGRNSPLHF. The CDR3 coding sequence is TGTGCCAGCAGCTTAAGACAGGGTCGAAATTCACCCCTCCACTTT.